This T cell receptor (beta chain) was sequenced in a study of CD8 T cells in ankylosing spondylitis. Study outcomes and limitations: In reactive arthritis synovial fluid and blood, some motif variants had been reported before. The study identified a TCR beta motif of several highly homologous variants that appeared characteristic of ankylosing spondylitis blood.

Libraries for TCR beta were made by quantitative 5'-RACE with molecular barcodes. Each CDR3 protein gets one entry after TCRdb re-called the 5' RACE reads with MiXCR. Here the sample spans about 540,000 distinct CDR3 sequences, over 9.5% being singletons. A few counts support this clonotype. Its antigen remains unknown. The CDR3 contains 13 residues. Germline CDR1 SGHRS, CDR2 YFSETQ. V was trimmed by 6 bases and J by 2 bases, leaving 11 bases between them. Sequenced: blood, either unsorted or a sorted T cell fraction (not recorded which). The chain employs TRBV5-1 and TRBJ1-2; D unclear. This sequence originates from a male donor with ankylosing spondylitis. CDR3 residues: CASTQGTNYGYTF. Written as DNA, the CDR3 is TGCGCCAGCACCCAAGGAACCAACTATGGCTACACCTTC.